This entry concerns a single T cell receptor beta chain. This clonotype was counted at least ten times. There is no known antigen for this receptor. Base quality data are lacking; no much larger clone is found one base away. The data were taken from a study of regulatory T cells in long-lasting Graves disease (dated by TCRdb to about 2021). Turning to the overall study: Newly diagnosed Graves' disease patients had taken antithyroid drugs for less than 3 months. Peripheral blood TCR sequencing and RNA sequencing compared persistent Graves' disease patients with newly diagnosed Graves' disease patients. A total of some 35 samples underwent TCR sequencing: about 13 from persistent and roughly 20 from newly diagnosed Graves' disease patients. The study was conducted in China and was registered as a clinical trial.

This sample's time point label indicates: newly diagnosed GD, antithyroid drugs for less than 3 months. For both TCR sequencing and RNA sequencing, RNA was extracted from PBMCs using TRIzol. The diagnosis of Graves' disease was made according to American Thyroid Association guidelines. The patients came from an endocrinology department in Xi'an, China. Each patient gave approximately 10 milliliters of peripheral blood, collected in an EDTA anticoagulant tube. Ficoll Paque Plus density gradient separation was used to isolate PBMCs, and no further T cell sorting was performed. An Agilent 2100 Bioanalyzer and agarose gel were used to check RNA quality, while a NanoDrop 2000 measured RNA concentration. The paper's findings and limits, for the study overall: More public clonotypes were shared among persistent patients (about 2,800) than among newly diagnosed patients (966). Only peripheral blood was studied, because thyroid tissue, the primary lesion, was inaccessible. Persistent disease showed preferential use of TRBV28, TRBJ1-2 and TRBJ2-5, whereas newly diagnosed disease favored TRBV20-1 and TRBJ2-1. Lower TCR Shannon entropy and fewer highly expanded clones were observed in persistent Graves' disease patients than in newly diagnosed patients, which suggested clonal expansion. As a limitation, the authors acknowledged that the small sample size may reduce accuracy. Only the TCR beta chain was sequenced and analyzed.

The CDR3, cysteine through phenylalanine, is 11 amino acids long. Only the CDR3 portion is preserved as DNA: 33 bases, with reading frame beginning at the first base. V is reduced by 7 bases and J by 6 bases, leaving a spacing of 12 bases between them. CDR1 and CDR2 are drawn from the germline V gene (reference sequence): DFQATT, SNEGSKA. Libraries were prepared through multiplex PCR. The instrument was an Illumina HiSeq 4000. iRepertoire HTBI primers and Arm-PCR amplification of CDR3 regions were used to construct TCR beta libraries. Gel purification was performed on PCR products prior to sequencing. In the paper's pipeline: Across samples, 60 to 80 TRBV and 12 to 15 TRBJ segments were identified and used for gene usage analysis of CDR3 amino acid clonotypes. COPE and FqMerger were used to merge the filtered high-quality paired reads into contigs. BLAST was used to align contigs to IMGT TRBV, TRBD and TRBJ reference genes, and CDR3 was defined according to IMGT. Clonotypes above 0.1% frequency were classified as highly expanded clones. Shannon entropy was used to measure repertoire diversity, and the Gini coefficient was used to measure V-J evenness. A clonotype was considered public if more than one individual shared it. TCRdb itself trimmed the public reads at Q25 with fastp, ran MiXCR and retained productive beta chains. Every distinct CDR3 protein forms one entry, paired with its most common genes and DNA. What appears here as the V and J calls and clone size reflects TCRdb's work, not the paper's. Present in this sample are 510,000 or so distinct CDR3 sequences, approximately 12% of which were seen just once. The top ten clonotypes cover 8% to 10% of the sample.

These records were also assigned to another study, of T cells in Graves' hyperthyroidism and ophthalmopathy. That second report states: Graves' hyperthyroidism was defined as stable when no progression to ophthalmopathy occurred over 18 months of follow-up. Hyperthyroidism patients were newly diagnosed, with disease duration under 2 months, and aged 18 to 65 years. Patients with uncontrolled infections, other autoimmune diseases, pregnancy or lactation were excluded. Diagnoses were established on the basis of clinical symptoms, serum thyroxine and TRAb, thyroid ultrasound, and orbital computed tomography. A first-round RT-PCR of the TCR CDR3 used the HTBI primer set with the Qiagen OneStep RT-PCR kit. Most expanded thyroid clonotypes (frequency above 0.001) were also found in blood, which suggests that blood repertoires may mirror thyroid immune responses. Ophthalmopathy was separated from stable hyperthyroidism by a 13 V-J signature model, with roughly 88% sensitivity and approximately 84% specificity obtained in cross-validation and 80%/75% obtained in testing. During validation, the model predicted progression to ophthalmopathy a median of about 6.3 months ahead of onset, with 60% to 71% sensitivity and 72% to 85% specificity. TCR V-J signatures able to tell the groups apart were searched for in a discovery cohort of 95 or so patients, of whom approximately 40 had Graves' ophthalmopathy and more than 55 had stable Graves' hyperthyroidism. Prospective prediction of ophthalmopathy was tested in an independent validation cohort of some 20 hyperthyroidism patients and around 16 patients who later progressed to ophthalmopathy. For training and testing, the 100 or so patients in the discovery cohort were randomly divided in a 7:3 ratio. The study also compared thyroid tissue and blood T-cell repertoires from five or six Graves' hyperthyroidism patients. After blood sampling, hyperthyroidism patients were treated with methimazole at a starting dose of 30 mg daily, and ophthalmopathy patients were treated with high-dose intravenous methylprednisolone. Libraries were constructed in a second round of multiplex PCR, after which size selection and purification were performed. Sequencing of the libraries was done on an Illumina HiSeq2000 using paired-end 100 bp reads. SOAPnuke was used to process the raw data, removing reads that contained adapters or uncalled bases, had a mean Phred below 15, or lacked an exact match to the constant primer or identifier. High-quality paired reads were merged with COPE v1.2.5, and unique nucleotide sequences were defined as clonotypes. MiTCR v1.1 was used to align clonotypes to the IMGT TRBV, TRBD and TRBJ reference segments. Analysis was restricted to V-J combinations with a frequency above 0.0001, which covered roughly 99% of repertoires. The TCS score was defined as F50 (clonal expansion) divided by E x V (chaos), with BLOSUM62-based TCRdist calculated between CDR3 peptides within each V-J. Welch's t-statistics and random forest reduced 500 to 550 V-J features to 10 to 15, which were used in a naive Bayes classifier (R e1071). No statistical method was used to set the sample size in advance, and investigators knew the group allocation. According to the paper, TCR Vbeta CDR3 sequencing was carried out on some 140 peripheral blood samples, which came from under 50 ophthalmopathy, 80 or so hyperthyroidism and approximately 17 progressor patients.

The TCR originated in a woman aged 30 to 39 with Graves disease. Donor details come from another sample of the same person, matched by shared clones. The chain uses TRBV20-1 and TRBJ2-5; the D gene assignment is ambiguous. Material: peripheral blood mononuclear cells (PBMCs), obtained at new diagnosis, from a patient treated with antithyroid drugs. The CDR3 region: CSGFSGQTQYF. Here is the DNA: TGCAGTGGATTTTCCGGACAGACCCAGTACTTC.